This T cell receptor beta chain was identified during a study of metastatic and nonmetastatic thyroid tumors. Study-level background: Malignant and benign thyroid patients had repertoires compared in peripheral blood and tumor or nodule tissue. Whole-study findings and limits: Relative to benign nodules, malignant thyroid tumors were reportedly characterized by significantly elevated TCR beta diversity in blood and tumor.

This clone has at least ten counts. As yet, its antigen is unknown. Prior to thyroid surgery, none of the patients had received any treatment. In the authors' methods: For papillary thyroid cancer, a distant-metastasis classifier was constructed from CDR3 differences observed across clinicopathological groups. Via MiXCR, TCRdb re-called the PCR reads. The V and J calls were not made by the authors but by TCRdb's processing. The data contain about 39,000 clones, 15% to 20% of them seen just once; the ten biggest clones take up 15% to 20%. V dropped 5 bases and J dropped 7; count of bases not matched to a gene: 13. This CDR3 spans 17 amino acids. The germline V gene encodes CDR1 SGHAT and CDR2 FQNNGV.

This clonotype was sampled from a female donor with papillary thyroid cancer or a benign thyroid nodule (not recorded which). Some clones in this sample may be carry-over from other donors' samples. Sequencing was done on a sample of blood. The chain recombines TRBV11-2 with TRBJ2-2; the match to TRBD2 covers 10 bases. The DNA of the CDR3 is TGTGCCAGCAGCAACAGCGGGAGGGCCGTTTTCAGCGGGGAGCTGTTTTTT. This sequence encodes CASSNSGRAVFSGELFF. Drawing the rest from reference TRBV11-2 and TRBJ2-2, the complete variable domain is EAGVAQSPRYKIIEKRQSVAFWCNPISGHATLYWYQQILGQGPKLLIQFQNNGVVDDSQLPKDRFSAERLKGVDSTLKIQPAKLEDSAVYLCASSNSGRAVFSGELFFGEGSRLTVL.